This TCR beta chain stems from a study of T cell responses to AZD1222 COVID-19 vaccine. Produced via immunoSEQ multiplex PCR; TCRdb's table is partial and in-frame only. The sample consists of some 190,000 clones, roughly 90% of them appearing once. For this clone: Antigen: not known.

Trimming shortened V by 0 bases and J by 4 bases, and 13 bases separated the two germline ends. Germline V gene lookup returns CDR1 LGHNA and CDR2 YSLEER. This CDR3 has 16 amino acids. Overall study results and limits: Researchers report vaccine-associated CD4 TCRs spanning spike, with dominance at 160-218 and 743-854.

Second-dose schedules of about 4 or about 12 weeks were combined. Sequences were derived from peripheral blood, sampled 28 days after the second AZD1222 dose. The chain joins TRBV4-3 to TRBJ2-1; maybe TRBD1 (6 bases). This TCR derives from an adult who received the AZD1222 COVID-19 vaccine. DNA of the CDR3: TGCGCCAGCAGCCAAGACCCACAGGGTACTTACAATGAGCAGTTCTTC. Translating gives CASSQDPQGTYNEQFF.